This paragraph covers one T cell receptor beta chain sequence. As the CDR3 is not closed by the conserved phenylalanine or tryptophan, this likely results from a read error. The record originates from a study of blood T cells in healthy people across ages. Looked up from germline, CDR1 is SNHLY and CDR2 is FYNNEI. The CDR3 is 12 residues long. With 2 bases removed from V and 10 bases from J, the gap between germline ends came to 12 bases. A J-beta primer mix and a sample-barcoded 5' primer were used in a second PCR of about 7 to 12 cycles. A template-switch adaptor that had 12 random nucleotides put a tag on each cDNA molecule. MiXCR, applied by TCRdb to the 5' RACE reads, yields one record per CDR3 protein. The data hold fewer than 2,000,000 distinct CDR3 sequences, with 30% to 35% observed a single time. Per-sample yields of isolated PBMCs were at least 7 million.

Sequenced sample: blood. The rearrangement links TRBV2 to TRBJ2-7, with D uncertain. The receptor was isolated from a woman in her thirties in good health. CDR3 sequence (DNA): TGTGCCAGCAGTGAACTTGCCGGGTCCCAGTACTTG. It specifies CASSELAGSQYL.